Listed below are T cell receptor beta chains from one sample, sequenced in a study of beta chain features in type 1 diabetes. Method: immunoSEQ multiplex PCR; TCRdb's copy keeps in-frame clones and lacks some. This sample carries about 360,000 clones, around an eighth of them seen once, and the ten largest clones take 0.015% to 0.02%. The sample taken for sequencing was naive CD4+ T cells from blood. The receptors stem from a man aged 18-30 years in good health. Both conserved end residues are part of each CDR3. The D gene is left open where the match is weak. Only some rows state a clone size, as once, few, many or a class for expanded clones.

>TRBJ2-7|-|TRBV5-4|-
CASSPGGTSYEQYF
TGTGCCAGCAGCCCTGGGGGCACCTCCTACGAGCAGTACTTC
>TRBJ1-2|-|TRBV14|many
CASSQTGYSGYTF
TGTGCCAGCAGCCAAACAGGGTACAGCGGCTACACCTTC
>TRBJ2-3|TRBD2|TRBV10-3|-
CAITTTSGGSTDTQYF
TGTGCCATCACCACGACTAGCGGGGGATCCACAGATACGCAGTATTTT
>TRBJ2-1|-|TRBV2|few
CASGRLVVGNEQFF
TGTGCCAGCGGTAGGCTAGTGGTGGGCAATGAGCAGTTCTTC
>TRBJ2-7|TRBD1|TRBV25-1|few
CASIRTGGYEQYF
TGTGCCAGCATACGGACAGGGGGCTACGAGCAGTACTTC
>TRBJ2-7|-|TRBV6-5|few
CASSYSPSSYEQYF
TGTGCCAGCAGTTACTCGCCTAGCTCCTACGAGCAGTACTTC
>TRBJ2-7|TRBD1|TRBV5-1|-
CASSPRTGGPYEQYF
TGCGCCAGCAGCCCGAGGACAGGGGGTCCCTACGAGCAGTACTTC
>TRBJ1-2|TRBD1|TRBV28|few
CASRTPGTGRINYGYTF
TGTGCCAGCAGAACCCCGGGGACAGGGCGGATTAACTATGGCTACACCTTC
>TRBJ1-3|-|TRBV4-2|few
CASSQDRTTVSSGNTIYF
TGTGCCAGCAGCCAAGATCGGACAACGGTCAGCTCTGGAAACACCATATATTTT
>TRBJ1-5|TRBD1|TRBV2|-
CASSLQDRRPQHF
TGTGCCAGCAGTCTCCAGGACAGGCGGCCCCAGCATTTT
>TRBJ2-1|-|TRBV7-2|-
CASSLVTPYNEQFF
TGTGCCAGCAGCTTAGTGACACCCTACAATGAGCAGTTCTTC
>TRBJ1-4|TRBD1|TRBV2|-
CASDRVRTNEKLFF
TGTGCCAGTGACAGGGTTCGAACTAATGAAAAACTGTTTTTT
>TRBJ2-3|TRBD2|TRBV5-1|few
CASSLVSGRLGDTQYF
TGCGCCAGCAGCTTGGTTAGCGGGAGATTGGGAGATACGCAGTATTTT
>TRBJ2-2|TRBD1|TRBV15|-
CATSRDLRQGNTGELFF
TGTGCCACCAGCAGAGATCTCCGACAGGGGAACACCGGGGAGCTGTTTTTT
>TRBJ1-2|-|TRBV15|-
CATSRDPRQGSYGYTF
TGTGCCACCAGCAGAGACCCGCGGCAGGGAAGCTATGGCTACACCTTC
>TRBJ2-2|-|TRBV21-1|-
CASSKVKDRDLRCTGELFF
TGTGCCAGCAGCAAAGTGAAGGACAGAGACCTCCGGTGCACCGGGGAGCTGTTTTTT
>TRBJ2-7|-|TRBV7-6|-
CASSLDSLSSYEQYF
TGTGCCAGCAGCTTAGACTCCCTGAGCTCCTACGAGCAGTACTTC
>TRBJ2-1|TRBD1|TRBV7-3|-
CASSLRDSSYNEQFF
TGTGCCAGCAGCTTGAGGGACAGCAGCTACAATGAGCAGTTCTTC
>TRBJ2-2|-|TRBV28|-
CASLLRGTGELFF
TGTGCCAGCCTTTTAAGGGGCACCGGGGAGCTGTTTTTT
>TRBJ2-1|-|TRBV28|-
CASRLTSTRSYNEQFF
TGTGCCAGCAGATTAACTAGTACCCGCTCCTACAATGAGCAGTTCTTC
>TRBJ1-2|-|TRBV6-6|-
CASSYVQTNYGYTF
TGTGCCAGCAGTTACGTACAAACTAACTATGGCTACACCTTC
>TRBJ1-2|-|TRBV7-2|few
CASSLAAGRQYGYTF
TGTGCCAGCAGCTTAGCGGCAGGCAGACAGTATGGCTACACCTTC
>TRBJ2-1|-|TRBV4-2|-
CASSQDNRPNEQFF
TGTGCCAGCAGCCAGGACAACCGACCCAATGAGCAGTTCTTC
>TRBJ1-4|TRBD1|TRBV27|-
CASSLSGTGVEKLFF
TGTGCCAGCAGTCTCTCCGGGACAGGGGTCGAAAAACTGTTTTTT
>TRBJ2-1|-|TRBV7-9|many
CASSEERRTAEKEQFF
TGTGCCAGCAGCGAAGAGCGGAGGACAGCGGAAAAGGAGCAGTTCTTC
>TRBJ1-2|TRBD1|TRBV27|few
CASSSPGQANGYTF
TGTGCCAGCAGTTCTCCGGGACAGGCGAATGGCTACACCTTC
>TRBJ2-7|-|TRBV7-9|-
CASSPTGEQYF
TGTGCCAGCAGCCCGACTGGCGAGCAGTACTTC
>TRBJ2-1|TRBD2|TRBV6-6|few
CASSYPSGSGNEQFF
TGTGCCAGCAGTTACCCCAGCGGGAGCGGCAATGAGCAGTTCTTC
>TRBJ1-1|-|TRBV28|few
CASTAAGFVNTEAFF
TGTGCCAGCACCGCCGCAGGGTTCGTGAACACTGAAGCTTTCTTT
>TRBJ1-5|-|TRBV6-5|-
CASSYTGSRDQPQHF
TGTGCCAGCAGTTATACAGGGTCCCGAGATCAGCCCCAGCATTTT
>TRBJ1-1|TRBD1|TRBV28|-
CASSDRGRNPVAFF
TGTGCCAGCAGTGACAGGGGACGAAATCCGGTAGCTTTCTTT
>TRBJ2-7|TRBD2|TRBV28|few
CASSLSPSGAYEQYF
TGTGCCAGCAGTTTATCTCCTAGCGGTGCCTACGAGCAGTACTTC
>TRBJ2-7|TRBD2|TRBV7-2|-
CASSPTSGRSYEQYF
TGTGCCAGCAGCCCGACTAGCGGACGCTCCTACGAGCAGTACTTC
>TRBJ2-6|-|TRBV4-3|-
CASSQDRMTSGSSGANVLTF
TGCGCCAGCAGCCAAGATCGCATGACGTCGGGAAGCTCTGGGGCCAACGTCCTGACTTTC
>TRBJ1-2|-|TRBV9|few
CASSVSSNYGYTF
TGTGCCAGCAGCGTATCCTCTAACTATGGCTACACCTTC
>TRBJ1-2|-|TRBV2|once
CASSPDSLNYGYTF
TGTGCCAGCTCCCCAGACAGCTTGAACTATGGCTACACCTTC
>TRBJ1-2|-|TRBV5-1|-
CASSLTGGLNYGYTF
TGCGCCAGCAGCTTGACCGGCGGCCTTAACTATGGCTACACCTTC
>TRBJ2-5|-|TRBV6-6|-
CASSRTGGTQYF
TGTGCCAGCAGCCGTACCGGCGGGACCCAGTACTTC
>TRBJ2-1|TRBD2|TRBV7-2|few
CASSFRSGGSVHEQFF
TGTGCCAGCAGCTTCCGCAGCGGGGGGTCGGTCCATGAGCAGTTCTTC
>TRBJ2-1|TRBD1|TRBV5-1|few
CASSSLTGLGYNEQFF
TGCGCCAGCAGCTCTTTGACAGGGTTGGGATACAATGAGCAGTTCTTC
>TRBJ2-4|TRBD2|TRBV4-1|-
CASSQLAGGVKNIQYF
TGCGCCAGCAGCCAGCTAGCGGGGGGGGTCAAAAACATTCAGTACTTC
>TRBJ1-2|-|TRBV6-1|-
CASSEGGSSYGYTF
TGTGCCAGCAGTGAAGGGGGCTCCTCCTATGGCTACACCTTC
>TRBJ2-6|-|TRBV5-1|few
CASSLDGSGANVLTF
TGCGCCAGCAGCTTGGACGGCTCTGGGGCCAACGTCCTGACTTTC
>TRBJ1-4|-|TRBV15|few
CATSRSLNEKLFF
TGTGCCACCAGCAGATCCCTGAATGAAAAACTGTTTTTT
>TRBJ2-7|-|TRBV5-1|-
CASSFASEYEQYF
TGCGCCAGCAGCTTCGCTAGCGAATACGAGCAGTACTTC
>TRBJ1-4|-|TRBV30|few
CACGQLNEKLFF
TGTGCCTGTGGACAGTTGAATGAAAAACTGTTTTTT
>TRBJ2-2|-|TRBV5-1|-
CASSRDTYTGELFF
TGCGCCAGCTCACGGGACACCTACACCGGGGAGCTGTTTTTT
>TRBJ2-1|-|TRBV7-9|many
CASSSTLHEQFF
TGTGCCAGCAGCTCGACTCTCCATGAGCAGTTCTTC
>TRBJ2-7|-|TRBV18|few
CASSPPGQAGEQYF
TGTGCCAGCTCACCACCGGGGCAGGCTGGGGAGCAGTACTTC
>TRBJ2-6|TRBD1|TRBV11-3|-
CASSVRRGQGSGANVLTF
TGTGCCAGCAGCGTAAGGCGGGGACAGGGTTCTGGGGCCAACGTCCTGACTTTC
>TRBJ2-7|TRBD1|TRBV7-3|-
CASSRQTGTGLNEQYF
TGTGCCAGCAGCCGACAGACCGGGACAGGGTTAAACGAGCAGTACTTC